The clone carrying this T cell receptor beta chain was counted only a few times. Antigen specificity is unknown. TCRdb re-analysed the RT-PCR reads in MiXCR, keeping a single row per CDR3 protein. This table has hundreds of thousands of distinct CDR3 sequences, around a sixth appearing once. The data are from a study of response to subunit inactivated influenza vaccine. Notes on the study in general: Seasonal influenza vaccination, on each occasion, was suggested by the authors to recruit few new T cells.

V lost 5 bases and J 6 bases, leaving 14 bases between the germline ends. The CDR3 has 14 amino acids. Germline values: CDR1 SGHAT, CDR2 FQNNGV. The TCR comes from a man aged 45-60 years who received an inactivated influenza vaccine. This material consisted of PBMCs from blood, taken roughly 13 days after vaccination. The gene calls are TRBV11-2 and TRBJ2-1, with D perhaps matching TRBD1 (5 bases). CDR3 DNA: TGTGCCAGCAGCCGACTGGCCCAGGGCAATGAGCAGTTCTTC. This codes for CASSRLAQGNEQFF.